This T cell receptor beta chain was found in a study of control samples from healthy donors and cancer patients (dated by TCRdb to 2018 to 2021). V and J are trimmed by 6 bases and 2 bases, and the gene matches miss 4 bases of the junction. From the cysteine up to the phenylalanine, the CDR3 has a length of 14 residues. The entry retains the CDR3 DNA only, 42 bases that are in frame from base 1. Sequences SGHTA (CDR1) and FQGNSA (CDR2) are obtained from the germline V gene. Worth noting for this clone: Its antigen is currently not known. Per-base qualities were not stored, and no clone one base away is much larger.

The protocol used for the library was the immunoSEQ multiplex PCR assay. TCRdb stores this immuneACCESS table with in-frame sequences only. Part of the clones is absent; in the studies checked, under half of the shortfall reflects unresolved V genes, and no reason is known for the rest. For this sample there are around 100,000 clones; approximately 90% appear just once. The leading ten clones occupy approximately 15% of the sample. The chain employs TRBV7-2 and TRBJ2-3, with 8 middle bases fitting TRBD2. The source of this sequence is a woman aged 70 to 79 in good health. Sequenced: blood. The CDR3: CASRVGLATDTQYF. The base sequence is TGTGCCAGCAGGGTTGGACTAGCCACAGATACGCAGTATTTT.